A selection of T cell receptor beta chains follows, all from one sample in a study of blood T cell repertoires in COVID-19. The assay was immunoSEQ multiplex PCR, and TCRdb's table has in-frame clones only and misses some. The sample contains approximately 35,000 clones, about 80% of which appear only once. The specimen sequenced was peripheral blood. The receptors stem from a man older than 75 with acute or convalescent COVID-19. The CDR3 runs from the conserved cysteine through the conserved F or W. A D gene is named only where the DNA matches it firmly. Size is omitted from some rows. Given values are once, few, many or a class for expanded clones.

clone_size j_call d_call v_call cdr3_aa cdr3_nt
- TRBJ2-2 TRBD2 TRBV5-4 CASSSFWGGSTGELFF TGTGCCAGCAGCAGCTTCTGGGGCGGGAGTACCGGGGAGCTGTTTTTT
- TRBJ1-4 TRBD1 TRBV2 CASSLDRGINGLFF TGTGCCAGCAGTTTGGACAGGGGGATCAACGGGCTGTTTTTT
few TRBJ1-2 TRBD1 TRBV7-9 CASIGQERNYGYTF TGTGCCAGCATCGGACAGGAGAGAAACTATGGCTACACCTTC
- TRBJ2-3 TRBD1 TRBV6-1 CASSEMQGARDTQYF TGTGCCAGCAGTGAAATGCAGGGGGCGCGGGATACGCAGTATTTT
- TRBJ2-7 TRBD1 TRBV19 CASWSGTGAYEQYF TGTGCCAGTTGGTCGGGGACAGGGGCCTACGAGCAGTACTTC
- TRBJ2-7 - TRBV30 CAWSDGGGNSYEQYF TGTGCCTGGAGTGACGGTGGAGGGAACTCCTACGAGCAGTACTTC
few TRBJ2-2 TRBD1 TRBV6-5 CASNQRDRSTGELFF TGTGCCAGCAACCAAAGGGACAGGAGCACCGGGGAGCTGTTTTTT
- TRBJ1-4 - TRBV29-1 CSVGTQGGLNEKLFF TGCAGCGTTGGCACACAGGGTGGCTTGAATGAAAAACTGTTTTTT
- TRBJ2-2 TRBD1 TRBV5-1 CASSTGTGGWNTGELFF TGCGCCAGCAGCACGGGCACAGGGGGCTGGAACACCGGGGAGCTGTTTTTT
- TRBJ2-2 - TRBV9 CASSVEPANTGELFF TGTGCCAGCAGCGTAGAACCGGCGAACACCGGGGAGCTGTTTTTT
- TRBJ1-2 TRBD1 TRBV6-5 CASSYSSTGYEGYTF TGTGCCAGCAGTTACTCGTCGACAGGGTACGAGGGCTACACCTTC
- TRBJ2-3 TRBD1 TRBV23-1 CASSRPGQSTDTQYF TGCGCCAGCAGTCGCCCGGGACAGTCCACAGATACGCAGTATTTT
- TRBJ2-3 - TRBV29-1 CSVPSSDTQYF TGCAGCGTCCCGTCCTCAGATACGCAGTATTTT
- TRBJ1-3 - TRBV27 CASSALDSSSGNTIYF TGTGCCAGCAGTGCCCTGGACTCGAGCTCTGGAAACACCATATATTTT
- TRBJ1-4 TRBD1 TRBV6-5 CASSLGQGTEKLFF TGTGCCAGCAGTTTGGGACAGGGCACTGAAAAACTGTTTTTT
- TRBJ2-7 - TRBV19 CASSDPTALIYEQYF TGTGCCAGTAGTGATCCGACAGCCCTTATCTACGAGCAGTACTTC
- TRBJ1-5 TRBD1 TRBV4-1 CASSQEGGQGRHQPQHF TGCGCCAGCAGCCAAGAGGGGGGACAGGGCAGGCATCAGCCCCAGCATTTT
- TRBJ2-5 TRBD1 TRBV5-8 CASSLWDRQETQYF TGTGCCAGCAGCTTGTGGGACAGACAAGAGACCCAGTACTTC
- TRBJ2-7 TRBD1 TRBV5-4 CASSFISGTGRYEQYF TGTGCCAGCAGCTTCATCTCCGGGACAGGGCGCTACGAGCAGTACTTC
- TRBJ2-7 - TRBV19 CASSISFARQAYEQYF TGTGCCAGTAGTATAAGCTTCGCCAGGCAAGCCTACGAGCAGTACTTC
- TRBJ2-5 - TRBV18 CASSFLDRRDTQYF TGTGCCAGCTCATTCCTCGACAGAAGAGATACCCAGTACTTC
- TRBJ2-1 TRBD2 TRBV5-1 CASSQPGLREQFF TGCGCCAGCAGCCAGCCGGGACTACGAGAGCAGTTCTTC
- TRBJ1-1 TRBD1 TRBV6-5 CASSYDRVTEAFF TGTGCCAGCAGTTACGACAGGGTCACTGAAGCTTTCTTT
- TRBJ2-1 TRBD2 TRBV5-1 CASRGLASTNNEQFF TGCGCCAGCAGAGGACTAGCGTCTACTAACAATGAGCAGTTCTTC
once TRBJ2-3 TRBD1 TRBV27 CASSFKGGAADTQYF TGTGCCAGCAGTTTTAAAGGGGGCGCGGCAGATACGCAGTATTTT
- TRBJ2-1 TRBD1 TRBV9 CASSAHQGDNEQFF TGTGCCAGCAGCGCGCACCAGGGGGACAATGAGCAGTTCTTC
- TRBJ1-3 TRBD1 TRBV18 CASSPGQRSGNTIYF TGTGCCAGCTCACCGGGACAGCGGTCTGGAAACACCATATATTTT
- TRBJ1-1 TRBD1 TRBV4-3 CASSQAGTGTEAFF TGCGCCAGCAGCCAAGCCGGGACAGGGACTGAAGCTTTCTTT
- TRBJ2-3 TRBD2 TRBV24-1 CATSDSSSGGLDTQYF TGTGCCACCAGTGATTCTTCTAGCGGGGGTCTGGATACGCAGTATTTT
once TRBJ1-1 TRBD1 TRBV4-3 CASSQAGTGGTEAFF TGCGCCAGCAGCCAAGCAGGGACAGGGGGCACTGAAGCTTTCTTT
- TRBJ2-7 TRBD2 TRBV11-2 CASSIAGGHSYEQYF TGTGCCAGCAGCATAGCGGGGGGCCACTCCTACGAGCAGTACTTC
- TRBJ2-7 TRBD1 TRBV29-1 CSVEAGDRGRYEQYF TGCAGCGTTGAAGCAGGAGACAGGGGGCGATACGAGCAGTACTTC
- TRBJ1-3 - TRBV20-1 CSASLDSLPSGNTIYF TGCAGTGCTAGTTTAGACAGTTTACCTTCTGGAAACACCATATATTTT
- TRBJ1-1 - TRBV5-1 CASSPGGAGGRAFF TGCGCCAGCAGCCCGGGAGGGGCCGGGGGCAGAGCTTTCTTT
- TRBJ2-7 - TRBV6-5 CASREGATSSYEQYF TGTGCCAGCAGGGAGGGGGCGACAAGCTCCTACGAGCAGTACTTC
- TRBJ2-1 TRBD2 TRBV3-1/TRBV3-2 CASSQGLAGTYNEQFF TGTGCCAGCAGCCAGGGACTAGCGGGAACTTACAATGAGCAGTTCTTC
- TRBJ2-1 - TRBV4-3 CASSPRVLSNYNEQFF TGCGCCAGCAGCCCAAGAGTTCTATCAAACTACAATGAGCAGTTCTTC
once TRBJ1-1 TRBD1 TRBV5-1 CASSSSDRGYSEAFF TGCGCCAGCAGCTCCTCGGACAGGGGGTATTCTGAAGCTTTCTTT
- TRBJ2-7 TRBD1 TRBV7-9 CASSLGTGIYEQYF TGTGCCAGCAGCTTAGGGACAGGGATCTACGAGCAGTACTTC
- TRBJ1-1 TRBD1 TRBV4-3 CASSQARGRRNTEAFF TGCGCCAGCAGCCAAGCCAGGGGGCGTCGGAACACTGAAGCTTTCTTT
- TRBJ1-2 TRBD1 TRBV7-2 CASSTTGGGYGYTF TGTGCCAGCAGTACGACAGGGGGAGGCTATGGCTACACCTTC
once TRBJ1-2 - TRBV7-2 CASSLALRGLGYTF TGTGCCAGCAGCTTAGCGCTGAGAGGGCTTGGCTACACCTTC
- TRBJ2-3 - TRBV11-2 CASSLVLGSTDTQYF TGTGCCAGCAGCTTAGTTCTCGGTAGCACAGATACGCAGTATTTT
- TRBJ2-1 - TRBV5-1 CASSIYAVSYNEQFF TGCGCCAGCAGCATCTACGCGGTTTCCTACAATGAGCAGTTCTTC
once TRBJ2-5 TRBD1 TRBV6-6 CASSKQGGQGLETQYF TGTGCCAGCAGTAAACAAGGGGGACAGGGGTTAGAGACCCAGTACTTC
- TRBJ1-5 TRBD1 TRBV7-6 CARSLEPQGYQPQHF TGTGCCCGCAGCTTGGAGCCACAGGGGTACCAGCCCCAGCATTTT
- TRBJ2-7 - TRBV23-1 CASSLRVSSYEQYF TGCGCCAGCAGTCTACGGGTGAGCTCCTACGAGCAGTACTTC
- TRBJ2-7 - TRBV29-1 CSVEISSYEQYF TGCAGCGTTGAGATCAGCTCCTACGAGCAGTACTTC
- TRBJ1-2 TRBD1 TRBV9 CASSRRGDSNAMGYTF TGTGCCAGCAGCCGCCGAGGGGACAGCAACGCTATGGGCTACACCTTC
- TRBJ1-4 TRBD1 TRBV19 CASSILTGGNEKLFF TGTGCCAGTAGTATTTTGACAGGGGGCAATGAAAAACTGTTTTTT
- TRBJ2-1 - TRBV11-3 CASSPSPRRSYNEQFF TGTGCCAGCAGCCCATCCCCCAGGAGGTCCTACAATGAGCAGTTCTTC
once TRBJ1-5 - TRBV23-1 CASSQDSNTVVRYSNQPQHF TGCGCCAGCAGTCAAGACAGCAATACTGTGGTTCGTTATAGCAATCAGCCCCAGCATTTT
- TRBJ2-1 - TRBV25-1 CASSGPGGSYNEQFF TGTGCCAGCAGTGGCCCAGGGGGGTCCTACAATGAGCAGTTCTTC
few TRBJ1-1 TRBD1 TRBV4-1 CASSQDSGDRMNTEAFF TGCGCCAGCAGCCAAGATAGTGGGGACAGGATGAACACTGAAGCTTTCTTT